Listed below are T cell receptor beta chains from one sample, sequenced in a study of breast tumors, draining lymph nodes, adjacent tissues. TCRdb fed the multiplex PCR reads into MiXCR, producing one record per CDR3 protein. This sample has about 230,000 distinct CDR3 sequences, with about 30% found just once. Sequenced material: axillary lymph node tissue. All receptors derive from a female donor with breast cancer. Some clones in this sample may be carry-over from other donors' samples. The CDR3 runs from the conserved cysteine through the conserved F or W. A D gene is named only where the DNA matches it firmly. Clone size is stated in some rows and not others, as once, few, many or a class when expanded.

.	TRBV5-4	TRBD2	TRBJ2-1	CASSSGSPDEQFF	TGTGCCAGCAGCAGCGGGAGCCCCGATGAGCAGTTCTTC
many	TRBV12-3/TRBV12-4	.	TRBJ1-6	CASRLDLRKDSPLHF	TGTGCCAGCAGACTAGATCTCAGAAAGGATTCACCCCTCCACTTT
once	TRBV11-2	TRBD2	TRBJ2-7	CASSLVGGGFSEQYF	TGTGCCAGCAGTTTAGTGGGGGGGGGTTTCAGCGAGCAGTACTTC
.	TRBV2	.	TRBJ2-6	CARHRGAGANGANVLTF	TGTGCCAGACACCGCGGTGCGGGGGCGAATGGGGCCAACGTCCTGACTTTC
many	TRBV30	TRBD1	TRBJ1-6	CAWSGEGARSPLHF	TGTGCCTGGAGTGGAGAGGGGGCAAGGTCACCCCTCCACTTT
many	TRBV29-1	.	TRBJ2-3	CSFGPGGDTQYF	TGCAGCTTCGGGCCTGGCGGGGATACGCAGTATTTT
many	TRBV6-5	TRBD1	TRBJ1-2	CASRSAGTARGYTF	TGTGCCAGCAGATCAGCGGGGACAGCGCGTGGCTACACCTTC
.	TRBV9	.	TRBJ1-2	CASSKGYMGYTF	TGTGCCAGCAGTAAAGGGTATATGGGCTACACCTTC
few	TRBV6-2/TRBV6-3	TRBD2	TRBJ2-1	CASSTPGLAGGPGNEQFF	TGTGCCAGCAGTACACCGGGACTAGCGGGAGGGCCGGGGAATGAGCAGTTCTTC
.	TRBV9	TRBD1	TRBJ1-2	CASSNSGTVYSYTF	TGTGCCAGCAGCAATTCCGGGACAGTCTATAGCTACACCTTC
few	TRBV7-3	TRBD1	TRBJ1-2	CASSPQQGASGYTF	TGTGCCAGCAGCCCGCAACAGGGGGCGTCTGGCTACACCTTC
many	TRBV11-2	TRBD1	TRBJ1-2	CASSSRPQGAPYGYTF	TGTGCCAGCAGCTCCCGACCACAGGGGGCCCCCTATGGCTACACCTTC
many	TRBV12-3/TRBV12-4	.	TRBJ1-3	CASSFGNSGNTIYF	TGTGCCAGCAGTTTCGGGAACTCTGGAAACACCATATATTTT
.	TRBV20-1	.	TRBJ1-5	CSARTSGVHF	TGCAGTGCTCGGACTAGCGGGGTGCATTTT
many	TRBV5-5	.	TRBJ2-5	CASSLSTLVLQETQYF	TGTGCCAGCAGCTTGAGCACCCTCGTCCTCCAAGAGACCCAGTACTTC
.	TRBV3-1	.	TRBJ2-1	CASSHRAAYNERFF	TGCGCCAGCAGCCATCGGGCGGCCTACAATGAGCGGTTCTTC
.	TRBV7-2	.	TRBJ1-6	CASSPTGLAGRLNSPLHF	TGTGCCAGCAGCCCCACCGGACTAGCGGGACGATTAAATTCACCCCTCCACTTT
few	TRBV5-8	.	TRBJ1-2	CASRYYMNGYTF	TGTGCCAGCAGGTATTACATGAATGGCTACACCTTC
many	TRBV24-1	.	TRBJ1-5	CATSDSGAALKPQHF	TGTGCCACCAGTGATTCAGGGGCGGCCCTTAAGCCCCAGCATTTT
many	TRBV5-1	.	TRBJ2-4	CASSLDPGDFYIQYF	TGCGCCAGCAGCTTGGATCCGGGGGATTTTTACATTCAGTACTTC
many	TRBV6-1	.	TRBJ1-4	CASSVLGSHEKLFF	TGTGCCAGCAGTGTACTCGGTTCGCATGAAAAACTGTTTTTT
few	TRBV27	TRBD1	TRBJ1-4	CASSGQGGEKLFF	TGTGCCAGCAGTGGACAGGGGGGGGAAAAACTGTTTTTT
.	TRBV9	.	TRBJ1-2	CASSVGDGRGYTF	TGTGCCAGCAGCGTAGGGGACGGGCGAGGCTACACCTTC
many	TRBV7-9	.	TRBJ1-6	CASSLDEDSPLHF	TGTGCCAGCAGCTTAGATGAGGATTCACCCCTCCACTTT